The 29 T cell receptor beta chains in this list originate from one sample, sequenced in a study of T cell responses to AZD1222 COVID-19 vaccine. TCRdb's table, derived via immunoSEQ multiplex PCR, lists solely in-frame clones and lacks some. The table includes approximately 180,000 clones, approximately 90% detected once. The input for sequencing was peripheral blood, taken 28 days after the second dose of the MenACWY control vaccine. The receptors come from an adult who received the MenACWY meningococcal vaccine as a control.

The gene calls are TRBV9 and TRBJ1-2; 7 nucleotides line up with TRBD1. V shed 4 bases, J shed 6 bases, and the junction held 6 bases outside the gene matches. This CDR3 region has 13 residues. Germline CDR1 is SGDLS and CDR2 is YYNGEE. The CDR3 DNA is TGTGCCAGCAGCCCTGCAGGGGGAAATGGCTACACCTTC. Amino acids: CASSPAGGNGYTF.

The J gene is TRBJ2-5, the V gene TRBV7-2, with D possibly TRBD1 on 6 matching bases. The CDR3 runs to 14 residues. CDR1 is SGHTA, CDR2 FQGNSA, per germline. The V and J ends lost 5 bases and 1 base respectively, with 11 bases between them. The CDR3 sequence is CASSLGQIQETQYF. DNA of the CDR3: TGTGCCAGCAGCCTAGGACAGATCCAAGAGACCCAGTACTTC.

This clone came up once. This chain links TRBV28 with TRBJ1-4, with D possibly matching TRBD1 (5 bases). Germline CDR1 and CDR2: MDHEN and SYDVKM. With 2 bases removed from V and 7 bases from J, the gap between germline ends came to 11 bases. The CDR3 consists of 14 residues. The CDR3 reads CASSLGTGVEKLFF. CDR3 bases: TGTGCCAGCAGTTTAGGTACAGGTGTTGAAAAACTGTTTTTT.

CDR3 coding DNA: TGTGCCAGCAGTCCAGGGAACTATGGCTACACCTTC. This gives the protein CASSPGNYGYTF. The V gene is TRBV28, the J gene TRBJ1-2, with D perhaps TRBD1 (5 bases). Trimming stripped 5 bases from V and 2 bases from J, with 6 bases between. CDR1 MDHEN and CDR2 SYDVKM come from the germline V gene. The CDR3 runs 12 residues.

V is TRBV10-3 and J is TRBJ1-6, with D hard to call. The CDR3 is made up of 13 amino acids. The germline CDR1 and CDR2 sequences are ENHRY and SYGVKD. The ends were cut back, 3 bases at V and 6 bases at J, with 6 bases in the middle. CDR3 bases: TGTGCCATCAGTGACGGCCGTAATTCACCCCTCCACTTT. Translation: CAISDGRNSPLHF.

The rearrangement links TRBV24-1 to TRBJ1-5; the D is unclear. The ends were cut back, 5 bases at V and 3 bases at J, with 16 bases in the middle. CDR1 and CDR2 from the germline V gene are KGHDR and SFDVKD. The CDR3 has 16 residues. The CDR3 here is CATSGVSPFNNQPQHF. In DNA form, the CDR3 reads TGTGCCACCAGTGGGGTGTCGCCGTTTAACAATCAGCCCCAGCATTTT.

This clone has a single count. The CDR3 sequence is CASSLTGGNREQFF. The CDR3 DNA reads TGTGCCAGCAGCTTAACGGGAGGGAACAGAGAGCAGTTCTTC. The chain joins TRBV11-3 to TRBJ2-1; TRBD2 aligns across 8 bases. The CDR3 runs to 14 residues. Germline CDR1 SGHNT, CDR2 YENEEA. Germline trimming cut 2 bases from V and 10 bases from J; bases unmatched to any gene: 7.

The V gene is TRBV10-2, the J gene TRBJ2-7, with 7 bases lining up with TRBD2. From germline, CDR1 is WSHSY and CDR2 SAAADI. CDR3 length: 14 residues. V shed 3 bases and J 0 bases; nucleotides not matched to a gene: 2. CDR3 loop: CASSDQRDSYEQYF. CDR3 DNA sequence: TGCGCCAGCAGTGATCAGCGGGACTCCTACGAGCAGTACTTC.

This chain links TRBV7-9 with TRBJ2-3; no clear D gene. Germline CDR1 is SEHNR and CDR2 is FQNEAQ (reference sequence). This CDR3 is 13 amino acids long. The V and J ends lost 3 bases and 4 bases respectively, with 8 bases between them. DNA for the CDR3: TGTGCCAGCAGCTTCCGGGCAGCAGATACGCAGTATTTT. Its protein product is CASSFRAADTQYF. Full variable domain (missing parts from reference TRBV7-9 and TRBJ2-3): DTGVSQNPRHKITKRGQNVTFRCDPISEHNRLYWYRQTLGQGPEFLTYFQNEAQLEKSRLLSDRFSAERPKGSFSTLEIQRTEQGDSAMYLCASSFRAADTQYFGPGTRLTVL.

The CDR3 is CASSFGTPGEQYF. DNA for the CDR3: TGTGCCAGCAGTTTCGGGACCCCCGGAGAGCAGTACTTC. The V and J genes are TRBV12-3 or TRBV12-4 and TRBJ2-7; D tentatively reads TRBD1 or TRBD2 (5 bases each). The V and J ends lost 3 bases and 7 bases respectively, with 13 bases between them. The CDR3 is 13 amino acids.

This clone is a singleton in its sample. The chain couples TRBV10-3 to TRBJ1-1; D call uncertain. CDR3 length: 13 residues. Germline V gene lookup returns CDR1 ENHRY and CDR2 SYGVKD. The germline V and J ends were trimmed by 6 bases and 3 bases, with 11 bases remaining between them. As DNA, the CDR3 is TGTGCCATCAGCGGGGAGTTGGACACTGAAGCTTTCTTT. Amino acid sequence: CAISGELDTEAFF.

The CDR3: CASSFAGGSGYNEQYF. The CDR3 DNA sequence: TGTGCCAGCAGTTTTGCGGGGGGTAGCGGGTACAACGAGCAGTACTTC. The genes are TRBV27 and TRBJ2-7, with 8 bases fitting TRBD2. Germline V gene sequence: CDR1 MNHEY, CDR2 SMNVEV (reference sequence). Unmatched junction bases numbered 12, after V lost 3 bases and J lost 5 bases. This CDR3 region has 16 residues.

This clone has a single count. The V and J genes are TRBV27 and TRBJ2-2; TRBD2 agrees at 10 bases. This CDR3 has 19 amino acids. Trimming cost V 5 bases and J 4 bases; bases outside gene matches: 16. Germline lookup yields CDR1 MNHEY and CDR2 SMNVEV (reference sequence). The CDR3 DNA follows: TGTGCCAGCAGTCCGTTTCCGGGGAGCGGGAGGGCCCTCACCGGGGAGCTGTTTTTT. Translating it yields CASSPFPGSGRALTGELFF.

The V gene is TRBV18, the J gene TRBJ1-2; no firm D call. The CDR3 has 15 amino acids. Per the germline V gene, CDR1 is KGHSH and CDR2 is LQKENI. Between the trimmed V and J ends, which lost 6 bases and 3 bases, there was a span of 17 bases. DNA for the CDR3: TGTGCCAGCTCCCCCCGGGAGGGAGGTGACTATGGCTACACCTTC. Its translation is CASSPREGGDYGYTF.

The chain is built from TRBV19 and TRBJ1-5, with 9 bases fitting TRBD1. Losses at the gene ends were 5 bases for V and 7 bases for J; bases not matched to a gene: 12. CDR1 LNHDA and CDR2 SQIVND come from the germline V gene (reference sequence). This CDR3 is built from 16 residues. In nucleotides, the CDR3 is TGTGCCAGTAGTCCGCGGACAGGGGAGTATGGGCAGCCCCAGCATTTT. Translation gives CASSPRTGEYGQPQHF.

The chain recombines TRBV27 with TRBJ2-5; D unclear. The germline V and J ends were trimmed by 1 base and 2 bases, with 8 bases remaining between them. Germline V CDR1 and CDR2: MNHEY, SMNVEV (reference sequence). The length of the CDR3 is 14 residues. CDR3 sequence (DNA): TGTGCCAGCAGTTTATTAACAGCTCAAGAGACCCAGTACTTC. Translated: CASSLLTAQETQYF.

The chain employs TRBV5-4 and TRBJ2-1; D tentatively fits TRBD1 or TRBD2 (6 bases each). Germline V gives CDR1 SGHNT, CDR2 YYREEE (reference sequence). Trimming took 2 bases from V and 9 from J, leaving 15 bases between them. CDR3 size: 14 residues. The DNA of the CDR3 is TGTGCCAGCAGCTTTTCGGGGGCAGTGGGTGAGCAGTTCTTC. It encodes CASSFSGAVGEQFF. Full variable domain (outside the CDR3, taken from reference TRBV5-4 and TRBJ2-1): ETGVTQSPTHLIKTRGQQVTLRCSSQSGHNTVSWYQQALGQGPQFIFQYYREEENGRGNFPPRFSGLQFPNYSSELNVNALELDDSALYLCASSFSGAVGEQFFGPGTRLTVL.

The chain's CDR3 is CAWESSGSTDTQYF. In DNA, the CDR3 is TGTGCCTGGGAATCTAGCGGTAGCACAGATACGCAGTATTTT. V and J are TRBV30 and TRBJ2-3; 7 nucleotides agree with TRBD2. Trimming took 5 bases from V and 0 from J; bases not matched to a gene: 5. The V gene's germline CDR1 is GTSNPN and CDR2 SVGIG (reference sequence). The CDR3 runs to 14 residues.

CDR3 nucleotides: TGTGCCAGCTCACCACCGGGTCGGCTGGGCACCTACAATGAGCAGTTCTTC. Encoded protein: CASSPPGRLGTYNEQFF. The chain couples TRBV18 to TRBJ2-1; D ambiguous. The CDR3 length is 17 residues. V lost 0 bases and J lost 2, with 14 bases in between. Germline V CDR1 and CDR2: KGHSH, LQKENI.

The CDR3: CAWSFGLNQPQHF. The CDR3 region has the DNA TGTGCCTGGAGTTTCGGCTTGAATCAGCCCCAGCATTTT. V gene TRBV30 combines with J gene TRBJ1-5; D remains ambiguous. V gave up 2 bases and J gave up 4 bases, with 9 bases separating them. CDR1 and CDR2 (germline): GTSNPN, SVGIG (reference sequence). The CDR3 loop spans 13 amino acids. Supplemented by reference TRBV30 and TRBJ1-5, the full variable domain reads SQTIHQWPATLVQPVGSPLSLECTVEGTSNPNLYWYRQAAGRGLQLLFYSVGIGQISSEVPQNLSASRPQDRQFILSSKKLLLSDSGFYLCAWSFGLNQPQHFGDGTRLSIL.

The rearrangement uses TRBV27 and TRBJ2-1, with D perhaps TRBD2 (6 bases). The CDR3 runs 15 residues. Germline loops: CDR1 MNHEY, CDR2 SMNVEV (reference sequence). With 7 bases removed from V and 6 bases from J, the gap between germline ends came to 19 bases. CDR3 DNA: TGTGCCAGCACCCACGGGGGAGCGGGCTTCAATGAGCAGTTCTTC. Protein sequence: CASTHGGAGFNEQFF.

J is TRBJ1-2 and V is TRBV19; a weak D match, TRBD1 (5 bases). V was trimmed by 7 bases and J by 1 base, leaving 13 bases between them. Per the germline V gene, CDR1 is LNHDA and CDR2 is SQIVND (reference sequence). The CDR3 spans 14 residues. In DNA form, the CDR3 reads TGTGCCAGTACCCCAGGGCCGAGTAACTATGGCTACACCTTC. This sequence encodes CASTPGPSNYGYTF.

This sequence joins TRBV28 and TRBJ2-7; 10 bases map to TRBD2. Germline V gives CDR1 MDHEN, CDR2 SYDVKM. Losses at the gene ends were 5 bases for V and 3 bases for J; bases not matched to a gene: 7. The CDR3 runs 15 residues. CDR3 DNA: TGTGCCAGCAGTGGGCGGACTAGCGGACTCTACGAGCAGTACTTC. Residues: CASSGRTSGLYEQYF.

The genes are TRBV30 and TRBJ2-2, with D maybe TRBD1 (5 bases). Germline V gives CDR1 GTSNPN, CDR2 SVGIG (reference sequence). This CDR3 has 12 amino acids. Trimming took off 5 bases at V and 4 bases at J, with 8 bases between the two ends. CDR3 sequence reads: CAWGHLTGELFF. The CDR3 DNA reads TGTGCCTGGGGACACCTCACCGGGGAGCTGTTTTTT.

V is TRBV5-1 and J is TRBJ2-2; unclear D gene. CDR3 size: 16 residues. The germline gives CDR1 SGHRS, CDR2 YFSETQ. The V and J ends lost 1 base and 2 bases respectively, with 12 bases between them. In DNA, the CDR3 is TGCGCCAGCAGCTTGACGGCCGGAACAAACACCGGGGAGCTGTTTTTT. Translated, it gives CASSLTAGTNTGELFF. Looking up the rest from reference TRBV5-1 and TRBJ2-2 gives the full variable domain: KAGVTQTPRYLIKTRGQQVTLSCSPISGHRSVSWYQQTPGQGLQFLFEYFSETQRNKGNFPGRFSGRQFSNSRSEMNVSTLELGDSALYLCASSLTAGTNTGELFFGEGSRLTVL.

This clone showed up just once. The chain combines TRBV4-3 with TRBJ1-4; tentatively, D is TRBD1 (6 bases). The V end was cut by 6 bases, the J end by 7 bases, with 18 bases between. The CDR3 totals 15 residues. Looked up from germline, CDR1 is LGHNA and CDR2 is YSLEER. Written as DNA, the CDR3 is TGCGCCAGCAGGCGGACGGACAGAACCCTTGAAAAACTGTTTTTT. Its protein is CASRRTDRTLEKLFF.

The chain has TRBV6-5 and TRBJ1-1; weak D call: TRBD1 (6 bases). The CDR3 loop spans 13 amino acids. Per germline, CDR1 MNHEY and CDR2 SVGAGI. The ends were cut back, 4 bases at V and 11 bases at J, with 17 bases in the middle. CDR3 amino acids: CASSWGLMGEAFF. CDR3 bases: TGTGCCAGCAGTTGGGGGCTGATGGGAGAGGCTTTCTTT.

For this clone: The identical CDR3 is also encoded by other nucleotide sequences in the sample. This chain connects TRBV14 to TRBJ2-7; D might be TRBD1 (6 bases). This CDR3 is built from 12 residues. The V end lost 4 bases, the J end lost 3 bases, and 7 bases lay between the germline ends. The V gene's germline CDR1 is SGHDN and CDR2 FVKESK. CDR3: CASSPQGYEQYF. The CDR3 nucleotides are TGTGCCAGCAGCCCACAGGGCTACGAGCAGTACTTC.

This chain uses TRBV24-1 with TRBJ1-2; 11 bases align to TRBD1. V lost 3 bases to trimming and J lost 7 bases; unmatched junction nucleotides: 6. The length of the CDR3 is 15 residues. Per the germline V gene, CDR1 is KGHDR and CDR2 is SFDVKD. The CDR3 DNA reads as TGTGCCACCAGTGATGGGACAGGGGGTTTCTCTGGCTACACCTTC. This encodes CATSDGTGGFSGYTF.